Described below is a single TCR beta chain sequence and its context. Its antigen is as yet unknown. PCR used 60 Vbeta primers and 13 Jbeta primers. The data were produced by immunoSEQ multiplex PCR, yet TCRdb's version contains in-frame clones alone and is incomplete. The sample includes around 78,000 clones, 60% to 70% of them seen just once. This record belongs to a study of cytomegalovirus exposure and HLA in healthy donors. The study, taken as a whole, reports: Reportedly, fewer N-insertions than the approximately 690-donor mean appeared in an Asian-associated ancestry cluster in a later analysis.

This TCR came from a man between 25 and 39 years old in good health and CMV-seropositive. Sequences were obtained from PBMCs.

This CDR3 is CASSLNRGSYEQYF. CDR3 coding DNA: TGTGCCAGCAGCTTAAACAGGGGTTCTTACGAGCAGTACTTC. V gene TRBV7-2 combines with J gene TRBJ2-7; TRBD1 agrees at 7 bases. V lost 2 bases and J lost 4; bases outside the gene matches: 5. Germline V gene sequence: CDR1 SGHTA, CDR2 FQGNSA. The CDR3 extends over 14 amino acids.